This entry lists 27 T cell receptor beta chains sequenced from one sample in a study of blood T cell repertoires in COVID-19. The data were produced by immunoSEQ multiplex PCR, yet TCRdb's version contains in-frame clones alone and is incomplete. The data hold 200,000 to 300,000 clones, with over 75% observed a single time. The sequenced material came from peripheral blood. The receptors here all came from a woman in her 50s with acute or convalescent COVID-19.

The CDR3 coding sequence is TGCGCCAGCAGCCGGGGACAGGGCTACACAGATACGCAGTATTTT. The encoded protein is CASSRGQGYTDTQYF. The chain employs TRBV5-1 and TRBJ2-3; 9 nucleotides match TRBD1. The length of the CDR3 is 15 residues. Trimming cost V 4 bases and J 2 bases; bases outside gene matches: 5. Germline CDR1 reads SGHRS; CDR2 reads YFSETQ.

The count of this clone is one. The J gene is TRBJ1-5, the V gene TRBV6-2 or TRBV6-3; D remains unclear. V was pared by 0 bases and J by 0 bases, with 18 bases between. The V gene's germline CDR1 is MNHEY and CDR2 SVGEGT. This CDR3 has 19 amino acids. DNA for the CDR3: TGTGCCAGCAGTTACTCGATGTTGGCAAGATCAGATAGCAATCAGCCCCAGCATTTT. It translates to CASSYSMLARSDSNQPQHF.

This rearrangement joins TRBV19 to TRBJ2-1, with TRBD2 matching 10 bases. CDR3 length: 16 residues. With V trimmed by 4 bases and J by 5 bases, 8 bases remained unmatched. CDR1 is LNHDA and CDR2 is SQIVND in the germline V gene (reference sequence). The CDR3 sequence: CASSTLAGGRNNEQFF. CDR3 sequence (DNA): TGTGCCAGTAGTACCTTAGCGGGAGGTCGAAACAATGAGCAGTTCTTC.

The chain recombines TRBV28 with TRBJ2-1; D is perhaps TRBD2 (6 bases). The V end lost 7 bases, the J end lost 9 bases, and 13 bases lay between the germline ends. Germline V CDR1 and CDR2: MDHEN, SYDVKM. CDR3 size: 12 residues. DNA for the CDR3: TGTGCCAGCACCTCTCGCGGGACTGAGCAGTTCTTC. It translates to CASTSRGTEQFF.

The chain links TRBV3-1 (or the pseudogene TRBV3-2) to TRBJ2-7, with 9 bases fitting TRBD2. The V gene's germline CDR1 is LGHDT and CDR2 YNNKEL (reference sequence). The V and J ends lost 0 bases and 2 bases, in that order; junction bases with no gene match: 2. The CDR3 runs 15 residues. CDR3 amino acids: CASSQDASGTYEQYF. The CDR3 region has the DNA TGTGCCAGCAGCCAAGATGCTAGCGGGACCTACGAGCAGTACTTC.

V usage is TRBV27 and J usage is TRBJ2-7; D is possibly TRBD1 (6 bases). The V end lost 8 bases, the J end lost 7 bases, and 21 bases lay between the germline ends. Germline V CDR1 and CDR2: MNHEY, SMNVEV (reference sequence). The CDR3 runs to 14 residues. In DNA form, the CDR3 reads TGTGCCAGCTCTCCCAGGGACATCCGAGGGGAGCAGTACTTC. Translation gives CASSPRDIRGEQYF.

This chain joins TRBV7-3 and TRBJ1-3, with 9 bases matching TRBD1. The CDR3 extends over 13 amino acids. CDR1 SGHTA and CDR2 FQGTGA come from the germline V gene. Unmatched junction bases numbered 4, after V lost 5 bases and J lost 8 bases. The CDR3 DNA reads TGTGCCAGCAGCCCGGGACAGGGTTACACCATATATTTT. As protein: CASSPGQGYTIYF.

The chain is built from TRBV7-3 and TRBJ2-5; 7 bases are shared with TRBD1. The CDR3 totals 14 residues. The germline CDR1 and CDR2 sequences are SGHTA and FQGTGA. V dropped 5 bases and J dropped 5; count of bases not matched to a gene: 8. The CDR3 spells CASSPTGWRETQYF. DNA of the CDR3: TGTGCCAGCAGCCCGACAGGGTGGAGGGAGACCCAGTACTTC.

This rearrangement joins TRBV3-1 (or the pseudogene TRBV3-2) to TRBJ1-2; D is ambiguous. Germline V gene lookup returns CDR1 LGHDT and CDR2 YNNKEL (reference sequence). There are 15 residues in the CDR3. The V end was cut by 0 bases, the J end by 10 bases, with 18 bases between. CDR3: CASSQDRVLAGAYTF. CDR3 bases: TGTGCCAGCAGCCAAGATCGGGTCCTGGCCGGTGCCTACACCTTC.

This chain uses TRBV11-3 with TRBJ2-3, with 8 bases fitting TRBD1. Germline values: CDR1 SGHNT, CDR2 YENEEA. This CDR3 has 15 amino acids. V was clipped by 6 bases and J by 4 bases; unmatched bases: 9. The DNA for the CDR3 is TGTGCCAGCAGGGCCCGAGGACAGGGTGCAGATACGCAGTATTTT. The encoded protein is CASRARGQGADTQYF.

The chain combines TRBV19 with TRBJ1-5; 12 bases align to TRBD1. The CDR3 length is 13 residues. The V gene's germline CDR1 is LNHDA and CDR2 SQIVND (reference sequence). V shed 8 bases, J shed 9 bases, and the junction held 5 bases outside the gene matches. This chain's CDR3 is CASWDRGLGPQHF. The CDR3 DNA follows: TGTGCCAGTTGGGACAGGGGGCTTGGGCCCCAGCATTTT.

The CDR3 sequence is CAWDRTGGEQPQHF. CDR3 in DNA: TGTGCCTGGGATCGGACAGGGGGCGAGCAGCCCCAGCATTTT. This chain connects TRBV30 to TRBJ1-5; TRBD1 matches at 11 bases. This CDR3 region has 14 residues. Unmatched junction bases numbered 7, after V lost 5 bases and J lost 7 bases. Per germline, CDR1 GTSNPN and CDR2 SVGIG (reference sequence).

The chain uses TRBV4-2 and TRBJ1-4; TRBD1 might be the D (6 bases). The CDR3 runs to 15 residues. V lost 0 bases and J lost 4, with 9 bases in between. Germline values: CDR1 LGHNA, CDR2 YNFKEQ. The CDR3 sequence is CASSQDRQVNEKLFF. For the CDR3, the DNA is TGTGCCAGCAGCCAAGATAGACAGGTTAATGAAAAACTGTTTTTT.

V and J are TRBV7-3 and TRBJ2-3, with a tentative D call TRBD1 (5 bases). V was clipped by 3 bases and J by 5 bases, with 12 bases between them. The CDR3 is 14 residues long. Germline V lookup: CDR1 SGHTA, CDR2 FQGTGA. The CDR3 reads CASSLGLGEDTQYF. As DNA, the CDR3 is TGTGCCAGCAGCTTGGGGCTAGGCGAAGATACGCAGTATTTT.

The chain combines TRBV4-2 with TRBJ1-5, with TRBD1 as a possible D gene (6 bases). V dropped 0 bases and J dropped 4 bases, with 10 bases sitting between them. Germline values: CDR1 LGHNA, CDR2 YNFKEQ. There are 15 residues in the CDR3. Here the CDR3 DNA reads TGTGCCAGCAGCCAAGAGCGGACAGCTAATCAGCCCCAGCATTTT. Encoded protein: CASSQERTANQPQHF.

The V call is TRBV9, the J call TRBJ2-7, with no clear D. The ends were cut back, 0 bases at V and 0 bases at J, with 7 bases in the middle. CDR1 is SGDLS and CDR2 is YYNGEE in the germline V gene. The CDR3 consists of 14 residues. The DNA for the CDR3 is TGTGCCAGCAGCGTAGTTCCAGACTCCTACGAGCAGTACTTC. This translates into CASSVVPDSYEQYF.

The chain couples TRBV5-1 to TRBJ1-5; 9 bases are shared with TRBD1. Germline V gene data show CDR1 as SGHRS and CDR2 as YFSETQ. The V and J ends lost 0 bases and 6 bases, in that order; junction bases with no gene match: 4. The CDR3 runs 15 residues. This chain's CDR3 is CASSLEGQGSQPQHF. In nucleotides, the CDR3 is TGCGCCAGCAGCTTGGAGGGACAGGGAAGTCAGCCCCAGCATTTT.

The chain is built from TRBV27 and TRBJ1-2, with D unclear. The V end was cut by 3 bases, the J end by 8 bases, with 16 bases between. This CDR3 is 14 amino acids long. Germline assignment: CDR1 MNHEY and CDR2 SMNVEV (reference sequence). CDR3 residues: CASSLARRRGGYTF. The CDR3 coding sequence is TGTGCCAGCAGTTTGGCGCGACGCCGAGGGGGCTACACCTTC.

V gene TRBV14 combines with J gene TRBJ2-7; 8 positions agree with TRBD2. Germline V gene sequence: CDR1 SGHDN, CDR2 FVKESK. The CDR3 length is 14 residues. V was pared by 4 bases and J by 2 bases, with 4 bases of the junction left unmatched. This CDR3 is CASSLNGGAYEQYF. For the CDR3, the DNA is TGTGCCAGCAGCCTCAACGGGGGGGCCTACGAGCAGTACTTC.

The CDR3 nucleotides are TGTGCCTGGTGCCCTTTCCCGGGGTATGAAGCTTTCTTT. It yields the protein CAWCPFPGYEAFF. V gene TRBV30 combines with J gene TRBJ1-1, with no clear D. This CDR3 comprises 13 residues. Germline V lookup: CDR1 GTSNPN, CDR2 SVGIG (reference sequence). The V end was cut by 5 bases, the J end by 7 bases, with 17 bases between.

The chain employs TRBV28 and TRBJ2-7, with D tentatively TRBD1 (6 bases). The germline V gene has CDR1 MDHEN and CDR2 SYDVKM. Between the trimmed V and J ends, which lost 6 bases and 3 bases, there was a span of 12 bases. CDR3 length: 13 amino acids. This CDR3 is CASSRGQSYEQYF. The CDR3 DNA sequence: TGTGCCAGCAGCCGAGGACAGAGCTACGAGCAGTACTTC.

This chain's CDR3 is CASSKEAATGGNEQFF. The CDR3 DNA reads TGTGCCAGCAGCAAAGAAGCCGCGACAGGGGGCAATGAGCAGTTCTTC. The chain combines TRBV21-1 with TRBJ2-1; the table's D call of TRBD1 was not tested on the DNA. TRBV21-1 is a pseudogene segment. The CDR3 is made up of 16 amino acids.

The chain uses TRBV30 and TRBJ1-5; D is possibly TRBD1 (6 bases). V was trimmed by 2 bases and J by 4 bases, leaving 9 bases between them. Germline assignment: CDR1 GTSNPN and CDR2 SVGIG (reference sequence). The CDR3 has 13 residues. DNA of the CDR3: TGTGCCTGGAGTTTAGGACAGAATCAGCCCCAGCATTTT. As protein: CAWSLGQNQPQHF. Combining the CDR3 with reference TRBV30 and TRBJ1-5 gives the whole variable domain SQTIHQWPATLVQPVGSPLSLECTVEGTSNPNLYWYRQAAGRGLQLLFYSVGIGQISSEVPQNLSASRPQDRQFILSSKKLLLSDSGFYLCAWSLGQNQPQHFGDGTRLSIL.

The J gene is TRBJ2-7, the V gene TRBV4-3; TRBD1 matches 8 bases. V lost 3 bases and J lost 2; bases outside the gene matches: 9. The CDR3 has 16 residues. Per the germline V gene, CDR1 is LGHNA and CDR2 is YSLEER. The CDR3 sequence: CASSQAGGGYPYEQYF. The DNA for the CDR3 is TGCGCCAGCAGCCAGGCAGGGGGCGGCTACCCCTACGAGCAGTACTTC.

This chain joins TRBV5-1 and TRBJ2-1; the D gene is possibly TRBD1 (5 bases). The CDR3 consists of 14 residues. Trimming removed 3 bases from V and 15 bases from J, with 22 bases in between. Germline CDR1 is SGHRS and CDR2 is YFSETQ. The CDR3 region has the DNA TGCGCCAGCAGCTCCTCTCCTTCGACAGCGTTAGGGTTCTTC. Residues: CASSSSPSTALGFF.

The chain has TRBV25-1 and TRBJ1-4; 8 positions agree with TRBD1. The CDR3 spans 14 residues. Trimming took 1 base from V and 8 from J; bases not matched to a gene: 3. Germline CDR1 MGHDK, CDR2 SYGVNS. The CDR3 reads CASSESRTGEKLFF. CDR3 in DNA: TGTGCCAGCAGTGAATCCAGGACAGGGGAAAAACTGTTTTTT.

This clone has a single count. The chain uses TRBV11-1 and TRBJ1-1; no reliable D call. This CDR3 is built from 15 residues. Looked up from germline, CDR1 is SGHAT and CDR2 is FQDESV (reference sequence). The V gene lost 1 base and the J gene lost 5 bases, with 14 bases spanning the gap. For the CDR3, the DNA is TGTGCCAGCAGCTTAGGCGATGGAGGGAGAACTGAAGCTTTCTTT. Translation: CASSLGDGGRTEAFF.